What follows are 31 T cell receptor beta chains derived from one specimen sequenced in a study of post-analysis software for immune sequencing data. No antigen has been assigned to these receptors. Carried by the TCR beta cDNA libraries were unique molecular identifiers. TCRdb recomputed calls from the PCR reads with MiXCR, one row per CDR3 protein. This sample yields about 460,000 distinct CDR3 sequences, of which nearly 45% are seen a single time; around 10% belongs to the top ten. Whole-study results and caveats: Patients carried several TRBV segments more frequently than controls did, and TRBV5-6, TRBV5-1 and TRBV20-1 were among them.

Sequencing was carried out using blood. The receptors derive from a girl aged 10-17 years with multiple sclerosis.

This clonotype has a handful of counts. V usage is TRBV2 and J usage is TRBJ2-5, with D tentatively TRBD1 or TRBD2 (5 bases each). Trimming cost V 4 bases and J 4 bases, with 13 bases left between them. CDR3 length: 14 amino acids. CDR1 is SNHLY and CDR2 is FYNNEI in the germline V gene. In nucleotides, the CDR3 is TGTGCCAGCAGTGGGGGGAGCGGTCGAGAGACCCAGTACTTC. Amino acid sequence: CASSGGSGRETQYF.

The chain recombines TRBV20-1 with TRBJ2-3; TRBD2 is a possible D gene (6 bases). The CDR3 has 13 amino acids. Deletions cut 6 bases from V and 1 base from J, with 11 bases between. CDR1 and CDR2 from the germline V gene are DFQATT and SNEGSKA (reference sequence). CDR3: CSAWGGGTDTQYF. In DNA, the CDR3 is TGCAGTGCGTGGGGCGGGGGCACAGATACGCAGTATTTT.

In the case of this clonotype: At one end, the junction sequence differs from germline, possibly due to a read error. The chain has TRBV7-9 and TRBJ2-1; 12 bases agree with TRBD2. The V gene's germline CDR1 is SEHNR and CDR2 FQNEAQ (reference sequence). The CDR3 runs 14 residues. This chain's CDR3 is CASSPSGRGNGQFF. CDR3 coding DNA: TGTGCCAGCAGCCCTAGCGGGAGGGGCAATGGGCAGTTCTTC.

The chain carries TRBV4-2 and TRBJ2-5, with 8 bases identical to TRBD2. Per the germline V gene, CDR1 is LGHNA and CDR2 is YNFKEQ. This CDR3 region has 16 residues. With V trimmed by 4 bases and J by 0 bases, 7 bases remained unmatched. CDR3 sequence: CASSRELAAHQETQYF. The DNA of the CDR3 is TGTGCCAGCAGCCGAGAACTAGCGGCCCACCAAGAGACCCAGTACTTC.

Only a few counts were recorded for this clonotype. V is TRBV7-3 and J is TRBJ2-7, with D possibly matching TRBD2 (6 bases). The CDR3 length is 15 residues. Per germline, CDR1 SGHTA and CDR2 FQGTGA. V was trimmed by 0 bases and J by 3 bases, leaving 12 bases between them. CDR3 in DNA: TGTGCCAGCAGCTTAACTCCAGGGACTTACTACGAGCAGTACTTC. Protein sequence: CASSLTPGTYYEQYF.

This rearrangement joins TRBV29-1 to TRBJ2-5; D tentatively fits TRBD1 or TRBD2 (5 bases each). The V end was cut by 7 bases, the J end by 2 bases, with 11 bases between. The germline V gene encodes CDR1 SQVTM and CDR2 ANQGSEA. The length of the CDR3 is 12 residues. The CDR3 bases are TGCAGCGCCGGGACGGGGCAAGAGACCCAGTACTTC. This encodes CSAGTGQETQYF.

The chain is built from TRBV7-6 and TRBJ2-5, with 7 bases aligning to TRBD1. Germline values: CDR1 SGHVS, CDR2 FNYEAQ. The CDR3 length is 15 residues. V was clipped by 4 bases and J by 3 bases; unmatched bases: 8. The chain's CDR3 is CASSWGTAQKETQYF. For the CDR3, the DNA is TGTGCCAGCAGCTGGGGGACAGCGCAAAAAGAGACCCAGTACTTC.

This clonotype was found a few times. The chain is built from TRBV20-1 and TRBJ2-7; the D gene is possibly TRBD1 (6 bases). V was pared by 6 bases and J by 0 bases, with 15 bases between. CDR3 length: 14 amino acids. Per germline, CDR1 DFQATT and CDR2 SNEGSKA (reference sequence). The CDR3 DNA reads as TGCAGTGCCTTCTTGAACAGGGCCTCCTACGAGCAGTACTTC. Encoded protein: CSAFLNRASYEQYF.

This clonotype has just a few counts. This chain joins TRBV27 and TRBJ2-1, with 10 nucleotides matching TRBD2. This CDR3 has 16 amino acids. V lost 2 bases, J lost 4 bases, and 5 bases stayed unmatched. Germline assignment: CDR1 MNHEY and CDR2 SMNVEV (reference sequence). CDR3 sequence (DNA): TGTGCCAGCAGTTTAGGCCCTAGCGGGAGTTACAATGAGCAGTTCTTC. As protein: CASSLGPSGSYNEQFF.

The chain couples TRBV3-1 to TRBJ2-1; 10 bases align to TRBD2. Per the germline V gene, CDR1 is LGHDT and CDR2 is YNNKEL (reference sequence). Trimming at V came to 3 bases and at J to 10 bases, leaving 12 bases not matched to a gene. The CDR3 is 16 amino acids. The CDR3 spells CASSHSRLAGAGEQFF. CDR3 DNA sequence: TGTGCCAGCAGCCACAGCCGGCTAGCGGGAGCGGGAGAGCAGTTCTTC.

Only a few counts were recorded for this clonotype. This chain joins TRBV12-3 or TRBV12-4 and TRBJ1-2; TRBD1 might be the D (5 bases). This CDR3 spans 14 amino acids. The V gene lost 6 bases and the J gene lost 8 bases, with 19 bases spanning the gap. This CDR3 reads CASSLLGAPRGYTF. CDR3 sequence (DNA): TGTGCCAGCAGCCTCCTCGGGGCCCCCCGGGGCTACACCTTC.

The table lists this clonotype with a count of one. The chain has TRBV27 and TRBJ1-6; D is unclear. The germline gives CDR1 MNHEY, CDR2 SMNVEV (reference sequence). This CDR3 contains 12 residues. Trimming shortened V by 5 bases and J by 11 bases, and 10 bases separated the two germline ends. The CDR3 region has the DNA TGTGCCAGCAGTGGTTTTTACGCACCCCTCCACTTT. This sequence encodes CASSGFYAPLHF.

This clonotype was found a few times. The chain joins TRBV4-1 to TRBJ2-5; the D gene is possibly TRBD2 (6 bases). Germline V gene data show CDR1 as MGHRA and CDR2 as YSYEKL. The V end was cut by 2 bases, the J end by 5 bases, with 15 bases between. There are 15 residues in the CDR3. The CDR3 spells CASSQPMGGMETQYF. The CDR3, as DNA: TGCGCCAGCAGCCAACCTATGGGCGGGATGGAGACCCAGTACTTC.

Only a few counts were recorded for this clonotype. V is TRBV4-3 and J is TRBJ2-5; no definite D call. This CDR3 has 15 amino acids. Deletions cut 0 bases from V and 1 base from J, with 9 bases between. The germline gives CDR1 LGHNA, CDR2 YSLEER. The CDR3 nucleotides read TGCGCCAGCAGCCAAGAAATCGGGCGCCAAGAGACCCAGTACTTC. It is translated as CASSQEIGRQETQYF.

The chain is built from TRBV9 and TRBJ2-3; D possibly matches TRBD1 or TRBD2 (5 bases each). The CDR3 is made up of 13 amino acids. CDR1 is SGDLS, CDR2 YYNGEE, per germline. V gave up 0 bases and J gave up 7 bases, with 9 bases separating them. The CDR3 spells CASSVEGTHTQYF. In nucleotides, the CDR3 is TGTGCCAGCAGCGTAGAAGGGACCCATACGCAGTATTTT.

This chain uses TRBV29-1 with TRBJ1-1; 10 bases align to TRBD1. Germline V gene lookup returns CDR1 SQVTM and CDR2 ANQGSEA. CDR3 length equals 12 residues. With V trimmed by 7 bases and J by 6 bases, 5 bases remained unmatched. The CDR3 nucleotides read TGCAGCGCGGGACAGGGGAATTCTGAAGCTTTCTTT. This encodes CSAGQGNSEAFF.

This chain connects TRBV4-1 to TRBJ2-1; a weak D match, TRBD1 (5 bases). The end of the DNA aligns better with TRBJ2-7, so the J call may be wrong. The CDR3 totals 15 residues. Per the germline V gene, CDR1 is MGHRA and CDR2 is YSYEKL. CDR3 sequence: CASSQEGQPSYEQYF. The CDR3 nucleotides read TGCGCCAGCAGCCAAGAGGGGCAGCCCTCCTACGAGCAGTACTTC.

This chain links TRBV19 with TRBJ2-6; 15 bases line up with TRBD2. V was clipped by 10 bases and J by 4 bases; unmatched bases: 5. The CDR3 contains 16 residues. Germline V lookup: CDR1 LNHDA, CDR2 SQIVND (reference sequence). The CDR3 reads CATLGLAGGGANVLTF. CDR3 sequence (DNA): TGTGCCACCTTGGGACTAGCGGGAGGAGGGGCCAACGTCCTGACTTTC.

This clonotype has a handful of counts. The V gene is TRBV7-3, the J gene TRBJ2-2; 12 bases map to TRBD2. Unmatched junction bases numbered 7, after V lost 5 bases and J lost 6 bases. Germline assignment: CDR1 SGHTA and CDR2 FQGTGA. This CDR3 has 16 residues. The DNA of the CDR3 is TGTGCCAGCAGCGCGACTAGCGGGAGTGGTTCCGGGGAGCTGTTTTTT. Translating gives CASSATSGSGSGELFF.

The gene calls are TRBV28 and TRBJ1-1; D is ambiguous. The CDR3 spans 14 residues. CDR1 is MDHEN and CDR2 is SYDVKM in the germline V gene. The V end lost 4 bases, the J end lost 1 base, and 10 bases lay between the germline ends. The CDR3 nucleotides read TGTGCCAGCAGTTCCCCCGGCAAGAACACTGAAGCTTTCTTT. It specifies CASSSPGKNTEAFF. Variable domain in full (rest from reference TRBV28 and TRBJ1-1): DVKVTQSSRYLVKRTGEKVFLECVQDMDHENMFWYRQDPGLGLRLIYFSYDVKMKEKGDIPEGYSVSREKKERFSLILESASTNQTSMYLCASSSPGKNTEAFFGQGTRLTVV.

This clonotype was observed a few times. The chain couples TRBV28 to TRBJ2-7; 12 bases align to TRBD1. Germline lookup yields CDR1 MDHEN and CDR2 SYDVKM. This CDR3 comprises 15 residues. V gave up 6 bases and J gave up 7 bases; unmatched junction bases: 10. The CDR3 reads CASSNRDRGHWEQYF. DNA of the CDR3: TGTGCCAGCAGCAACCGGGACAGGGGGCATTGGGAGCAGTACTTC.

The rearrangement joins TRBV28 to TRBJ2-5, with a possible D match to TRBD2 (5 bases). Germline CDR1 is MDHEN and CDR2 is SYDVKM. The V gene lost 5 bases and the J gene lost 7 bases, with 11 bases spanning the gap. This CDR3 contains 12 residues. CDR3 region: CASSTPEGTQYF. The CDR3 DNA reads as TGTGCCAGCAGTACCCCTGAGGGGACCCAGTACTTC.

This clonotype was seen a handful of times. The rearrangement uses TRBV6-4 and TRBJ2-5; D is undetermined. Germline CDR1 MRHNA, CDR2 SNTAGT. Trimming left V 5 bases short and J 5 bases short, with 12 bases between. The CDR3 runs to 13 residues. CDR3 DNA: TGTGCCAGCAGTTTCTGGCTTGGGGAGACCCAGTACTTC. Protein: CASSFWLGETQYF.

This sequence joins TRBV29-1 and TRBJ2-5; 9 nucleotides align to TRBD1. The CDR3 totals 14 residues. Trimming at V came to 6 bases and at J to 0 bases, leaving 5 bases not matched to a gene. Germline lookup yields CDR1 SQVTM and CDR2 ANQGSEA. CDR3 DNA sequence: TGCAGCGTCGTCAGGGACAGGGACCAAGAGACCCAGTACTTC. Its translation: CSVVRDRDQETQYF. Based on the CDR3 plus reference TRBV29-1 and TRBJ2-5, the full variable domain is SAVISQKPSRDICQRGTSLTIQCQVDSQVTMMFWYRQQPGQSLTLIATANQGSEATYESGFVIDKFPISRPNLTFSTLTVSNMSPEDSSIYLCSVVRDRDQETQYFGPGTRLLVL.

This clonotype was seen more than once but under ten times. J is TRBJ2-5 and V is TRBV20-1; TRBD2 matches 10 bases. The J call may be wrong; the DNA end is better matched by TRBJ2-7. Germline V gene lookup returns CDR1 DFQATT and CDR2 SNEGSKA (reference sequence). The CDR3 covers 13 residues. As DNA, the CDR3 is TGCAGTGCTTTTACCGGGACTAGCGACGAGCAGTACTTC. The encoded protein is CSAFTGTSDEQYF.

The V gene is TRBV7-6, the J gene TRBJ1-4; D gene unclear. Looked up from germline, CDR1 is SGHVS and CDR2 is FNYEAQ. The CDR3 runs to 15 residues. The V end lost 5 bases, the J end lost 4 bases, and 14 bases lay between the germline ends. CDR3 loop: CASSLSRVFNEKLFF. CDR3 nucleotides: TGTGCCAGCAGCCTTAGCCGGGTCTTTAATGAAAAACTGTTTTTT.

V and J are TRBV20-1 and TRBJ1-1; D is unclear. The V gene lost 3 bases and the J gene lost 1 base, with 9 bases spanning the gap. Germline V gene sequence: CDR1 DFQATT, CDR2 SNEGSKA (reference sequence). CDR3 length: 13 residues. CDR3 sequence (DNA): TGCAGTGCTAGGCGCCCGTCGAACACTGAAGCTTTCTTT. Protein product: CSARRPSNTEAFF.

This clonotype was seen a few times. The CDR3 nucleotides are TGCAGCGTTGGAAGGACATCCTACGAGCAGTACTTC. It specifies CSVGRTSYEQYF. The V gene is TRBV29-1, the J gene TRBJ2-7; D might be TRBD1 (5 bases). Germline V gene sequence: CDR1 SQVTM, CDR2 ANQGSEA. Trimming shortened V by 4 bases and J by 1 base, and 8 bases separated the two germline ends. This CDR3 has 12 residues.

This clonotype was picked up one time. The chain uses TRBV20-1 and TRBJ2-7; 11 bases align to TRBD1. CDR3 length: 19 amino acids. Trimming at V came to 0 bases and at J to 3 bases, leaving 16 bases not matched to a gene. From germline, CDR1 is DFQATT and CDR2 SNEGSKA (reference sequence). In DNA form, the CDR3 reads TGCAGTGCTAGAGATTCTTGGACAGGGGGCGGGCTAGCTGGCTACGAGCAGTACTTC. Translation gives CSARDSWTGGGLAGYEQYF.

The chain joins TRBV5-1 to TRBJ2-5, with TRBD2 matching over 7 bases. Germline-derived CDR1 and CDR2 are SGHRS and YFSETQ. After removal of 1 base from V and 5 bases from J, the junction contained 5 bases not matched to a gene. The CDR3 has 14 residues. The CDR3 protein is CASSLSGIGETQYF. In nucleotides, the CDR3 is TGCGCCAGCAGCTTGAGCGGGATTGGTGAGACCCAGTACTTC.

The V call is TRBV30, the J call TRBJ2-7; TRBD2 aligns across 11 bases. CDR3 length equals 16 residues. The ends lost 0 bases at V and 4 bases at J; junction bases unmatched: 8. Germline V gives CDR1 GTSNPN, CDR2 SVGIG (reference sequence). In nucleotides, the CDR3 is TGTGCCTGGAGTGTAAGTGCTAGCGGGAGGAGGTACGAGCAGTACTTC. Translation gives CAWSVSASGRRYEQYF.